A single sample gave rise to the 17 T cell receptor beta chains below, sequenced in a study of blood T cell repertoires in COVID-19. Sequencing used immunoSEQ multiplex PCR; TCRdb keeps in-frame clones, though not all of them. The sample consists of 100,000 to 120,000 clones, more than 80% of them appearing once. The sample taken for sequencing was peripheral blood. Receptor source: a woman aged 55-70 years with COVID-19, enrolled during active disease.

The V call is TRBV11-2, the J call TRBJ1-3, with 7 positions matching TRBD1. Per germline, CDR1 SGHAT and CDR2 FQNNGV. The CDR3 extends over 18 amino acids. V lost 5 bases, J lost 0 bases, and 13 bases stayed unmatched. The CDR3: CASSLFRQGRHSGNTIYF. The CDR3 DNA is TGTGCCAGCAGCCTATTCAGACAGGGCCGACACTCTGGAAACACCATATATTTT.

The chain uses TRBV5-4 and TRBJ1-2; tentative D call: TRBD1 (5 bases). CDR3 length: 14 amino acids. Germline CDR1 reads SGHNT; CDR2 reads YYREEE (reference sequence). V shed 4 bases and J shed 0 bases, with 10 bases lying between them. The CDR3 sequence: CASSQDITNYGYTF. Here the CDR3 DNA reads TGTGCCAGCAGCCAGGACATAACTAACTATGGCTACACCTTC.

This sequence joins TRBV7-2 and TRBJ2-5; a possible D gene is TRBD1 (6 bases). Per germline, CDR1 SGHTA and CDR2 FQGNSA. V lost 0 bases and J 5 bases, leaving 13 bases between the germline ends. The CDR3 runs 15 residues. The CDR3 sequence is CASSLATPGVETQYF. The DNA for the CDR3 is TGTGCCAGCAGCTTAGCGACACCAGGGGTCGAGACCCAGTACTTC. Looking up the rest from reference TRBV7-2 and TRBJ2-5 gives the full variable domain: GAGVSQSPSNKVTEKGKDVELRCDPISGHTALYWYRQSLGQGLEFLIYFQGNSAPDKSGLPSDRFSAERTGGSVSTLTIQRTQQEDSAVYLCASSLATPGVETQYFGPGTRLLVL.

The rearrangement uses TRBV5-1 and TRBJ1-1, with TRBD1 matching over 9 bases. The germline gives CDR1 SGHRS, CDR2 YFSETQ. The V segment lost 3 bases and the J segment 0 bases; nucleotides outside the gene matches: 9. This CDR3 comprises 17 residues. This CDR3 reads CASSWDGTGTLNTEAFF. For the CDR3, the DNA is TGCGCCAGCAGCTGGGATGGGACAGGGACCTTGAACACTGAAGCTTTCTTT.

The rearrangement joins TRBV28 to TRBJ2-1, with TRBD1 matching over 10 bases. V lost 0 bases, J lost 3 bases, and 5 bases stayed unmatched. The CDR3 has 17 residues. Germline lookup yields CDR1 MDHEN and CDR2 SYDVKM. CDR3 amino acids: CASSLWGTGVLYNEQFF. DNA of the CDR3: TGTGCCAGCAGTTTATGGGGGACAGGGGTACTCTACAATGAGCAGTTCTTC. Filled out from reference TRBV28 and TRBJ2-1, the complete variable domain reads DVKVTQSSRYLVKRTGEKVFLECVQDMDHENMFWYRQDPGLGLRLIYFSYDVKMKEKGDIPEGYSVSREKKERFSLILESASTNQTSMYLCASSLWGTGVLYNEQFFGPGTRLTVL.

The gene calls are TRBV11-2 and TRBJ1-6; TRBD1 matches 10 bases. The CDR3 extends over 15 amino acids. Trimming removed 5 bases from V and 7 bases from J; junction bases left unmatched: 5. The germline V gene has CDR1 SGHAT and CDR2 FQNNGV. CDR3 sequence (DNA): TGTGCCAGCAGCCCCCCGGGACAGGGGAATTCACCCCTCCACTTT. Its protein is CASSPPGQGNSPLHF. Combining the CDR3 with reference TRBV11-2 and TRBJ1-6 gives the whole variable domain EAGVAQSPRYKIIEKRQSVAFWCNPISGHATLYWYQQILGQGPKLLIQFQNNGVVDDSQLPKDRFSAERLKGVDSTLKIQPAKLEDSAVYLCASSPPGQGNSPLHFGNGTRLTVT.

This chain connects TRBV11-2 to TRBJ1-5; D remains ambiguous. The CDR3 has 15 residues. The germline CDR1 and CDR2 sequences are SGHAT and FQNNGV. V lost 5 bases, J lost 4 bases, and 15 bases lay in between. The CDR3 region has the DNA TGTGCCAGCAGCCCCCCCGGAGGGCCAAATCAGCCCCAGCATTTT. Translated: CASSPPGGPNQPQHF.

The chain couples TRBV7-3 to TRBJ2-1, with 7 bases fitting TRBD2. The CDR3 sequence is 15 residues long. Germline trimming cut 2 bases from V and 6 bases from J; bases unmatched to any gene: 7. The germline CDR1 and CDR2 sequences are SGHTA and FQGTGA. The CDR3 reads CASSLEGAGRNEQFF. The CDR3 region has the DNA TGTGCCAGCAGCTTAGAAGGAGCGGGGCGCAATGAGCAGTTCTTC.

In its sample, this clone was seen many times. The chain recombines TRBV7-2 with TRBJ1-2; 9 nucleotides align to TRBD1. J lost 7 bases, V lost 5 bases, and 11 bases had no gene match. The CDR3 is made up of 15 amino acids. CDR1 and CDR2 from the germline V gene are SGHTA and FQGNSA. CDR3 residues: CASSVVGQGSGGYTF. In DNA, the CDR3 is TGTGCCAGCAGCGTAGTCGGACAGGGGTCGGGTGGCTACACCTTC. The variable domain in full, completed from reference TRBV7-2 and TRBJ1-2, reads GAGVSQSPSNKVTEKGKDVELRCDPISGHTALYWYRQSLGQGLEFLIYFQGNSAPDKSGLPSDRFSAERTGGSVSTLTIQRTQQEDSAVYLCASSVVGQGSGGYTFGSGTRLTVV.

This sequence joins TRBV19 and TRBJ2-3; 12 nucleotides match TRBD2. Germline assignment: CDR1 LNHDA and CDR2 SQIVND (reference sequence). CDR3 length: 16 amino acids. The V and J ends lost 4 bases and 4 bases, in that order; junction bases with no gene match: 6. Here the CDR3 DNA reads TGTGCCAGTAGTAGCACTAGCGGGGGGCAGCCAGATACGCAGTATTTT. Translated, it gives CASSSTSGGQPDTQYF. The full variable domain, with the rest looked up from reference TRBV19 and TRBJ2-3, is DGGITQSPKYLFRKEGQNVTLSCEQNLNHDAMYWYRQDPGQGLRLIYYSQIVNDFQKGDIAEGYSVSREKKESFPLTVTSAQKNPTAFYLCASSSTSGGQPDTQYFGPGTRLTVL.

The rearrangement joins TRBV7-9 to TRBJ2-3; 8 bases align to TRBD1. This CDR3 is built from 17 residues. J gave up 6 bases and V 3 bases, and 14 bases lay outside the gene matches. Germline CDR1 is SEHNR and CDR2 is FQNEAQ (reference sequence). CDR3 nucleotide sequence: TGTGCCAGCAGCTTCCCTCAGGGGGCCGTAGTTGGGGATACGCAGTATTTT. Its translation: CASSFPQGAVVGDTQYF. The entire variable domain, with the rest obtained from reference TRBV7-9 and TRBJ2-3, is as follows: DTGVSQNPRHKITKRGQNVTFRCDPISEHNRLYWYRQTLGQGPEFLTYFQNEAQLEKSRLLSDRFSAERPKGSFSTLEIQRTEQGDSAMYLCASSFPQGAVVGDTQYFGPGTRLTVL.

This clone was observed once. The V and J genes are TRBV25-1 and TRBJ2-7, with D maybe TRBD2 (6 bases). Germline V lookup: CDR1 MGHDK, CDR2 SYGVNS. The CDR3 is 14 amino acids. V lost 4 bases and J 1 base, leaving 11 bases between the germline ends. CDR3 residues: CASSGAGRSYEQYF. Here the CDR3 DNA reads TGTGCCAGCAGTGGGGCGGGGAGATCCTACGAGCAGTACTTC.

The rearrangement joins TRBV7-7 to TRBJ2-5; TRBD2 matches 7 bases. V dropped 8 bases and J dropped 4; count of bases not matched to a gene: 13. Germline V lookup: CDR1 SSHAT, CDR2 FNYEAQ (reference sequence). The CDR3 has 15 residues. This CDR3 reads CASGSLGGVGETQYF. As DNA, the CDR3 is TGTGCCAGCGGGTCCCTGGGAGGGGTGGGAGAGACCCAGTACTTC.

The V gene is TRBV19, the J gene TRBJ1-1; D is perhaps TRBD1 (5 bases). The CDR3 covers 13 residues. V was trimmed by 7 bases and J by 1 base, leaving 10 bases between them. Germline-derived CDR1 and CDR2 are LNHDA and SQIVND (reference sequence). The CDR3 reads CASTRTTNTEAFF. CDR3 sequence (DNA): TGTGCCAGTACGAGGACAACGAACACTGAAGCTTTCTTT.

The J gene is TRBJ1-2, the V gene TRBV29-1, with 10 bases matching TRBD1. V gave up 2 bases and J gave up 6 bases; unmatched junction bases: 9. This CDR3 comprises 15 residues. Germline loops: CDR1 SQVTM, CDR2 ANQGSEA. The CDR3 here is CSVEWGMGQGNGYTF. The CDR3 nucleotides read TGCAGCGTTGAATGGGGAATGGGACAGGGGAATGGCTACACCTTC. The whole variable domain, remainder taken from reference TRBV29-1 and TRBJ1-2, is SAVISQKPSRDICQRGTSLTIQCQVDSQVTMMFWYRQQPGQSLTLIATANQGSEATYESGFVIDKFPISRPNLTFSTLTVSNMSPEDSSIYLCSVEWGMGQGNGYTFGSGTRLTVV.

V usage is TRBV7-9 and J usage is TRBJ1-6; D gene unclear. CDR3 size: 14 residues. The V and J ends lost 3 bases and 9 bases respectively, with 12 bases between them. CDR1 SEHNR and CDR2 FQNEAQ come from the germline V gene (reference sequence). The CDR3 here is CASSFLSFGSPLHF. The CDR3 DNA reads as TGTGCCAGCAGCTTTTTGTCGTTCGGTTCACCCCTCCACTTT.

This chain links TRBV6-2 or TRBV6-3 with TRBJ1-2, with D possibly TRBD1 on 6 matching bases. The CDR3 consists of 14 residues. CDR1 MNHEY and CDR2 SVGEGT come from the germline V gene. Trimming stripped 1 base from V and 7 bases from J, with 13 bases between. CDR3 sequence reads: CASSYYQGFGGYTF. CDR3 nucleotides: TGTGCCAGCAGTTACTATCAGGGGTTCGGTGGCTACACCTTC.